The 31 T cell receptor beta chains presented below share a single source sample, sequenced in a study of beta chain features in type 1 diabetes. General study findings and limits: Moderately but significantly shorter TCRB CDR3s were found in Type 1 diabetes patients in all four CD4+ subsets.

These receptors are not linked to any known antigen. Isolated RNA was reverse transcribed in full, so expressed TCRB transcripts were sequenced. Sequencing used immunoSEQ multiplex PCR; TCRdb keeps in-frame clones, though not all of them. This table holds 130,000 to 150,000 clones, about 13% found once. Sequencing was done on a sample of central memory CD4+ T cells from blood. These TCRs come from a man younger than 35 with type 1 diabetes.

V usage is TRBV4-2 and J usage is TRBJ2-1; D may be TRBD1 (5 bases). This CDR3 is built from 17 residues. Per germline, CDR1 LGHNA and CDR2 YNFKEQ. V lost 0 bases to trimming and J lost 0 bases, with 12 bases between them. The chain's CDR3 is CASSQDWGTPSYNEQFF. CDR3 sequence (DNA): TGTGCCAGCAGCCAAGATTGGGGCACCCCCTCCTACAATGAGCAGTTCTTC.

This clone was seen a few times. This chain joins TRBV29-1 and TRBJ1-1; D is ambiguous. CDR3 length: 14 residues. Germline CDR1 SQVTM, CDR2 ANQGSEA. V was trimmed by 4 bases and J by 0 bases, leaving 12 bases between them. CDR3 in DNA: TGCAGCGTTGTGAGCCTCAATATGAACACTGAAGCTTTCTTT. It is translated as CSVVSLNMNTEAFF.

The table lists this clone with many counts. The CDR3 sequence is CASSLPGTDSYEQYF. The CDR3 nucleotides are TGTGCCAGCAGCTTACCCGGCACTGACTCCTACGAGCAGTACTTC. The V gene is TRBV7-9, the J gene TRBJ2-7; unclear D gene. CDR1 is SEHNR and CDR2 is FQNEAQ in the germline V gene (reference sequence). V lost 2 bases, J lost 0 bases, and 11 bases lay in between. The CDR3 runs to 15 residues.

This clone was recorded at least ten times. The rearrangement uses TRBV29-1 and TRBJ2-7, with D hard to call. Trimming cost V 3 bases and J 0 bases, with 9 bases left between them. Germline V gene lookup returns CDR1 SQVTM and CDR2 ANQGSEA. The CDR3 runs 13 residues. CDR3 loop: CSVETADSYEQYF. In DNA form, the CDR3 reads TGCAGCGTTGAGACGGCGGACTCCTACGAGCAGTACTTC.

The chain carries TRBV9 and TRBJ2-1; TRBD2 agrees at 9 bases. The V and J ends lost 4 bases and 5 bases, in that order; junction bases with no gene match: 10. Germline V gene lookup returns CDR1 SGDLS and CDR2 YYNGEE. This CDR3 spans 16 amino acids. The CDR3 DNA is TGTGCCAGCAGCCACGCCTTTGTAGCGGGGGACAATGAGCAGTTCTTC. As protein: CASSHAFVAGDNEQFF.

The table lists this clone with a few counts. V and J are TRBV10-3 and TRBJ2-5, with D unresolved. CDR3 length: 13 amino acids. Germline V CDR1 and CDR2: ENHRY, SYGVKD. V was pared by 3 bases and J by 3 bases, with 8 bases between. CDR3 coding DNA: TGTGCCATCAGTGACCCAGGAAAAGAGACCCAGTACTTC. Residues: CAISDPGKETQYF.

There are a few counts of this clone. DNA for the CDR3: TGTGCCAGCAGCCCCCTAGGGACAGGGGTTGGGGCCAACGTCCTGACTTTC. Its protein is CASSPLGTGVGANVLTF. The V gene is TRBV2, the J gene TRBJ2-6; TRBD1 matches 10 bases. V was clipped by 6 bases and J by 3 bases; unmatched bases: 8. CDR1 is SNHLY, CDR2 FYNNEI, per germline. The CDR3 is made up of 17 amino acids.

This clone appeared once. The chain links TRBV29-1 to TRBJ2-7; 13 bases are shared with TRBD2. The CDR3 has 17 residues. V trimming: 5 bases; J trimming: 2 bases; junction bases outside the gene matches: 12. Per the germline V gene, CDR1 is SQVTM and CDR2 is ANQGSEA. The CDR3 here is CSVTGTSGVPRPYEQYF. CDR3 nucleotides: TGCAGCGTTACCGGGACTAGCGGGGTCCCCCGCCCCTACGAGCAGTACTTC.

The chain links TRBV5-1 to TRBJ1-5, with D uncertain. This CDR3 comprises 14 residues. Per the germline V gene, CDR1 is SGHRS and CDR2 is YFSETQ. V gave up 4 bases and J gave up 4 bases, with 12 bases separating them. The CDR3 nucleotides are TGCGCCAGCAGCGACGGACGACCGAATCAGCCCCAGCATTTT. Its translation is CASSDGRPNQPQHF.

On this clone: The sample carries other DNA sequences with the same CDR3. This chain connects TRBV30 to TRBJ1-1; 8 bases map to TRBD1. This CDR3 has 13 amino acids. Germline loops: CDR1 GTSNPN, CDR2 SVGIG (reference sequence). The V and J ends lost 3 bases and 3 bases, in that order; junction bases with no gene match: 3. Here the CDR3 reads CAWSRGLDTEAFF. The CDR3 DNA sequence: TGTGCCTGGAGCAGGGGGCTCGACACTGAAGCTTTCTTT.

This clone was detected only a few times. The gene calls are TRBV7-9 and TRBJ2-5; D is unresolved. V was pared by 4 bases and J by 7 bases, with 13 bases between. The germline CDR1 and CDR2 sequences are SEHNR and FQNEAQ (reference sequence). The CDR3 is 13 amino acids. As DNA, the CDR3 is TGTGCCAGCAGCTCAATTCAATCGGGGACCCAGTACTTC. Translation gives CASSSIQSGTQYF.

This clone was recorded a few times. V and J are TRBV6-5 and TRBJ2-7; perhaps TRBD2 as D (6 bases). This CDR3 region has 14 residues. V lost 5 bases, J lost 1 base, and 12 bases lay in between. CDR1 MNHEY and CDR2 SVGAGI come from the germline V gene. The CDR3 loop reads CASSVGSPSYEQYF. CDR3 bases: TGTGCCAGCAGTGTCGGGAGCCCTTCCTACGAGCAGTACTTC.

The J gene is TRBJ2-7, the V gene TRBV10-2; D gene ambiguous. Trimming took off 6 bases at V and 3 bases at J, with 12 bases between the two ends. The CDR3 is made up of 13 amino acids. Germline assignment: CDR1 WSHSY and CDR2 SAAADI. The CDR3 nucleotides read TGCGCCAGCAGAGCGACGGACGGCTACGAGCAGTACTTC. This sequence encodes CASRATDGYEQYF.

V gene TRBV5-1 combines with J gene TRBJ1-4; D not resolved. The V gene's germline CDR1 is SGHRS and CDR2 YFSETQ. The CDR3 totals 14 residues. V was trimmed by 0 bases and J by 2 bases, leaving 5 bases between them. The CDR3 is CASSLAGTNEKLFF. The CDR3, as DNA: TGCGCCAGCAGCTTGGCGGGGACTAATGAAAAACTGTTTTTT.

This rearrangement joins TRBV7-9 to TRBJ1-2; possible D gene TRBD1, 5 bases. The CDR3 contains 14 residues. Germline V gene sequence: CDR1 SEHNR, CDR2 FQNEAQ (reference sequence). V lost 5 bases to trimming and J lost 6 bases, with 16 bases between them. CDR3 coding DNA: TGTGCCAGCAGCCCCAGGGCAACATCGGATGGCTACACCTTC. It yields the protein CASSPRATSDGYTF.

This clone was picked up a small number of times. This rearrangement joins TRBV10-2 to TRBJ1-1; 7 bases map to TRBD1. Germline V lookup: CDR1 WSHSY, CDR2 SAAADI. The CDR3 runs 13 residues. The junction had 9 bases not matched to a gene; V was cut back by 6 bases and J by 8 bases. Here the CDR3 DNA reads TGCGCCAGCAGAGACCCATCAGGGGGAGAAGCTTTCTTT. This sequence encodes CASRDPSGGEAFF.

Relative to its sample, this clone is medium-sized. The chain recombines TRBV7-9 with TRBJ2-4; D possibly matches TRBD1 or TRBD2 (5 bases each). This CDR3 region has 16 residues. V was trimmed by 5 bases and J by 0 bases, leaving 14 bases between them. Germline CDR1 and CDR2: SEHNR and FQNEAQ (reference sequence). CDR3: CASSEGAGLAKNIQYF. The CDR3 nucleotides are TGTGCCAGCAGCGAAGGGGCAGGACTAGCCAAAAACATTCAGTACTTC.

Concerning this clone itself: The same CDR3 can be traced to other DNA sequences in this sample. This chain joins TRBV30 and TRBJ1-5; no clear D. V dropped 3 bases and J dropped 3 bases, with 9 bases sitting between them. This CDR3 has 13 amino acids. The germline CDR1 and CDR2 sequences are GTSNPN and SVGIG (reference sequence). CDR3 loop: CAWSAAYNQPQHF. The CDR3 DNA follows: TGTGCCTGGAGCGCAGCCTACAATCAGCCCCAGCATTTT.

The table lists this clone with a few counts. The sample carries other DNA sequences with the same CDR3. V is TRBV30 and J is TRBJ1-5; TRBD1 agrees at 10 bases. Losses at the gene ends were 3 bases for V and 4 bases for J; bases not matched to a gene: 3. Germline CDR1 reads GTSNPN; CDR2 reads SVGIG (reference sequence). The CDR3 consists of 14 residues. The CDR3 here is CAWSSGQGNQPQHF. In DNA form, the CDR3 reads TGTGCCTGGAGCTCGGGACAGGGGAATCAGCCCCAGCATTTT.

This clone turned up a few times. The rearrangement uses TRBV7-8 and TRBJ2-5; no firm D call. CDR1 SGHVS and CDR2 FQNEAQ come from the germline V gene. The length of the CDR3 is 14 residues. Trimming cost V 2 bases and J 5 bases, with 12 bases left between them. The CDR3 DNA reads as TGTGCCAGCAGCTTATCGGTCGGGCGTGAGACCCAGTACTTC. Its protein product is CASSLSVGRETQYF.

V gene TRBV7-8 combines with J gene TRBJ1-2; D is uncertain. Germline lookup yields CDR1 SGHVS and CDR2 FQNEAQ. Trimming left V 1 base short and J 7 bases short, with 10 bases between. The CDR3 loop spans 13 amino acids. In DNA form, the CDR3 reads TGTGCCAGCAGCTTAGACCAGAAGGGTGGCTACACCTTC. This encodes CASSLDQKGGYTF.

This clone was found many times. The chain links TRBV30 to TRBJ1-1, with 7 bases matching TRBD1. Germline CDR1 reads GTSNPN; CDR2 reads SVGIG (reference sequence). J lost 4 bases, V lost 5 bases, and 10 bases had no gene match. CDR3 length: 14 residues. The CDR3 spells CAWVDDRVGTEAFF. CDR3 sequence (DNA): TGTGCCTGGGTTGATGACAGGGTCGGCACTGAAGCTTTCTTT.

This chain joins TRBV4-1 and TRBJ2-3; 8 bases map to TRBD2. V was pared by 1 base and J by 4 bases, with 10 bases of the junction left unmatched. This CDR3 is 17 amino acids long. Germline V CDR1 and CDR2: MGHRA, YSYEKL. Written as DNA, the CDR3 is TGCGCCAGCAGCCAAGGTCAAGGACTAGCCGTAGCAGATACGCAGTATTTT. Translated: CASSQGQGLAVADTQYF.

In its sample, this clone was seen a few times. This chain links TRBV18 with TRBJ1-1; D uncertain. Trimming took 1 base from V and 1 from J, leaving 4 bases between them. This CDR3 spans 13 amino acids. The germline gives CDR1 KGHSH, CDR2 LQKENI. DNA of the CDR3: TGTGCCAGCTCACCACAGCAGAACACTGAAGCTTTCTTT. Amino acid sequence: CASSPQQNTEAFF.

This chain's CDR3 is CASSPTGGDSPLHF. The CDR3 DNA reads TGTGCCAGCTCACCGACAGGGGGAGATTCACCCCTCCACTTT. The V call is TRBV18, the J call TRBJ1-6, with 9 nucleotides matching TRBD1. Germline V gives CDR1 KGHSH, CDR2 LQKENI. CDR3 length: 14 amino acids. The ends lost 3 bases at V and 8 bases at J; junction bases unmatched: 2.

The CDR3: CASSLRGARPETQYF. Written as DNA, the CDR3 is TGTGCCAGCAGCTTAAGGGGGGCCAGGCCGGAGACCCAGTACTTC. The chain carries TRBV7-2 and TRBJ2-5, with D possibly being TRBD1 or TRBD2 (6 bases each). This CDR3 is 15 amino acids long. Between the trimmed V and J ends, which lost 2 bases and 5 bases, there was a span of 15 bases. Per the germline V gene, CDR1 is SGHTA and CDR2 is FQGNSA.

The V gene is TRBV29-1, the J gene TRBJ2-3; D is unclear. Germline lookup yields CDR1 SQVTM and CDR2 ANQGSEA. The V end lost 4 bases, the J end lost 1 base, and 6 bases lay between the germline ends. The CDR3 spans 12 residues. The CDR3 sequence: CSVVAGTDTQYF. For the CDR3, the DNA is TGCAGCGTTGTGGCAGGCACAGATACGCAGTATTTT.

This clone was observed a handful of times. The chain joins TRBV25-1 to TRBJ1-6; D gene uncertain. Per the germline V gene, CDR1 is MGHDK and CDR2 is SYGVNS. The CDR3 has 16 amino acids. Deletions cut 2 bases from V and 0 bases from J, with 8 bases between. The CDR3 nucleotides read TGTGCCAGCAGTGAAACCCTGACCTCCTATAATTCACCCCTCCACTTT. It is translated as CASSETLTSYNSPLHF.

This clone was seen a handful of times. This chain links TRBV6-5 with TRBJ1-1; 7 bases line up with TRBD1. The V segment lost 5 bases and the J segment 1 base; nucleotides outside the gene matches: 4. Germline lookup yields CDR1 MNHEY and CDR2 SVGAGI. The CDR3 runs 14 residues. The chain's CDR3 is CASSKGAENTEAFF. The DNA of the CDR3 is TGTGCCAGCAGTAAGGGGGCCGAGAACACTGAAGCTTTCTTT.

The chain couples TRBV19 to TRBJ2-2, with 9 bases lining up with TRBD1. This CDR3 region has 15 residues. V lost 6 bases and J lost 5; bases outside the gene matches: 7. Germline V gives CDR1 LNHDA, CDR2 SQIVND (reference sequence). The CDR3 loop reads CASRPGTGNTGELFF. The CDR3 nucleotides are TGTGCCAGTAGGCCCGGGACAGGGAATACCGGGGAGCTGTTTTTT.

This clone occurred a few times. The rearrangement links TRBV19 to TRBJ2-5, with 7 nucleotides matching TRBD1. The CDR3 extends over 15 amino acids. The J segment lost 2 bases and the V segment lost 6 bases, leaving 9 bases of the junction unmatched. Germline CDR1 is LNHDA and CDR2 is SQIVND (reference sequence). DNA for the CDR3: TGTGCCAGTAGCACCGGGACAGCAATACAAGAGACCCAGTACTTC. Its translation: CASSTGTAIQETQYF.